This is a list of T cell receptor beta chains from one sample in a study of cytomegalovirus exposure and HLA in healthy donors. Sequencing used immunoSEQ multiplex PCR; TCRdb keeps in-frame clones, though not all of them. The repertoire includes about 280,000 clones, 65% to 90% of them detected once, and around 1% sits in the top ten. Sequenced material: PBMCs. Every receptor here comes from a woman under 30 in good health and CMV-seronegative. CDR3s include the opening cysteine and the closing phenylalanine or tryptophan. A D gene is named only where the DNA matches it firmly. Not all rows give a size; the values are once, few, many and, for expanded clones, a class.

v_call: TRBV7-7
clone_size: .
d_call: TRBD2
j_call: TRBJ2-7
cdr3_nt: TGTGCCAGCAGCCCGGGGGGGGGAGACTACGAGCAGTACTTC
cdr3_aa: CASSPGGGDYEQYF

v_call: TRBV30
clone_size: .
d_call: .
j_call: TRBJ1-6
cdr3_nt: TGTGCCTGGAGTGCTACCTCGTACAGGTATAATTCACCCCTCCACTTT
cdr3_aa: CAWSATSYRYNSPLHF

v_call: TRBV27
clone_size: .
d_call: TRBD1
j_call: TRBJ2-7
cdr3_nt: TGTGCCAGCAGTGCCGGGACAGGGGTCTACGAGCAGTACTTC
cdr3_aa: CASSAGTGVYEQYF

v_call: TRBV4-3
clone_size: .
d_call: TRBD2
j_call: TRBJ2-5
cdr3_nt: TGCGCCAGCAGTTCCAGCGGGGGGGCAGCGGAGACCCAGTACTTC
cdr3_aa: CASSSSGGAAETQYF

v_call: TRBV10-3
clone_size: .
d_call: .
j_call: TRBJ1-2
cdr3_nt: TGTGCCATCAGTTACGAGGACAGCGGCTATGGCTACACCTTC
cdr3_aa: CAISYEDSGYGYTF

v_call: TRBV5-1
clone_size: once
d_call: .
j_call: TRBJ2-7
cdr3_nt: TGCGCCAGCAGATCGGGTTGGCTAGTCGAGGAGCAGTACTTC
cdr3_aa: CASRSGWLVEEQYF

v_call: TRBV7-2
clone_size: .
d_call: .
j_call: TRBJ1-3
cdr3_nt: TGTGCCAGCAGCTTAAACAGGGCCTCTGGAAACACCATATATTTT
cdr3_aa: CASSLNRASGNTIYF

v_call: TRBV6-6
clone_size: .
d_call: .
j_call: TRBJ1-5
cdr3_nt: TGTGCCAGCAGTAGTTTAGCGGAGATGAATCAGCCCCAGCATTTT
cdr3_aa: CASSSLAEMNQPQHF

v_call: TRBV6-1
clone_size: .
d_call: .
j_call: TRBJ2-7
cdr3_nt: TGTGCCAGCAGAGATCCGGGACTTGTATACGAGCAGTACTTC
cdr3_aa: CASRDPGLVYEQYF

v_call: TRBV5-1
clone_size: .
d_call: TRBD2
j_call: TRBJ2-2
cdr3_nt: TGCGCCAGCAGCTTGGCGGCTAGCGGCACCGGGGAGCTGTTTTTT
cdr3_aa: CASSLAASGTGELFF

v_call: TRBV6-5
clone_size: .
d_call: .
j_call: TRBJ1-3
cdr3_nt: TGTGCCAGCACCCCGGGGGGGAACTCTGGAAACACCATATATTTT
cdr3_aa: CASTPGGNSGNTIYF

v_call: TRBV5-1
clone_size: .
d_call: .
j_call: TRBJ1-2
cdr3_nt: TGCGCCAGCAGCGGTCAATTCCTCTACAGGGAAAACAACTATGGCTACACCTTC
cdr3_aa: CASSGQFLYRENNYGYTF

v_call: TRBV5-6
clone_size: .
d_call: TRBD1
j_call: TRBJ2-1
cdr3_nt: TGTGCCAGCATCGACCCAACCTTCCGGGACAGGGTGCCCAATGAGCAGTTCTTC
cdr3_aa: CASIDPTFRDRVPNEQFF

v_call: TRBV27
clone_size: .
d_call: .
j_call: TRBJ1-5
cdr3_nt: TGTGCCAGCCGGGGGGGGGACCAGCCCCAGCATTTT
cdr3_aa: CASRGGDQPQHF

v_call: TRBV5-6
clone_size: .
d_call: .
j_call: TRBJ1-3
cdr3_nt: TGTGCCAGCAGCTTTACTAACCCGGCCTCACGGGGGGCTGGAAACACCATATATTTT
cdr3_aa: CASSFTNPASRGAGNTIYF

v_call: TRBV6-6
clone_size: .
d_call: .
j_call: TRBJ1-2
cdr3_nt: TGTGCCAGCAGACGGGGACAAAAACTGAACTATGGCTACACCTTC
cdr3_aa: CASRRGQKLNYGYTF

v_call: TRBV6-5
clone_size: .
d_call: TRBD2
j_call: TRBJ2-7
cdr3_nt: TGTGCCAGCAGTCTTTCTAGCGGTACCTCCTACGAGCAGTACTTC
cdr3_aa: CASSLSSGTSYEQYF

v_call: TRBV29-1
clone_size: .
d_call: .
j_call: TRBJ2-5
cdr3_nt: TGCAGCTTCCGAGGGGGTAGCCCAGAGACCCAGTACTTC
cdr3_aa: CSFRGGSPETQYF

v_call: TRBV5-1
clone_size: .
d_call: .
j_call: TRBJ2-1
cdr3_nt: TGCGCCAGCAGCTCCCAAGGGGTCGGTAACAATGAGCAGTTCTTC
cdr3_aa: CASSSQGVGNNEQFF

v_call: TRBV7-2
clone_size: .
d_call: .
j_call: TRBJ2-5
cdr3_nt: TGTGCCAGCAGCTTCCAGACAGCGCAAGAGACCCAGTACTTC
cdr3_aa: CASSFQTAQETQYF

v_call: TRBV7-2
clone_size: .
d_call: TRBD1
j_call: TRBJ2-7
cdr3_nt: TGTGCCAGCACCCGGGACAGCCAGTCCTACGAGCAGTACTTC
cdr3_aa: CASTRDSQSYEQYF

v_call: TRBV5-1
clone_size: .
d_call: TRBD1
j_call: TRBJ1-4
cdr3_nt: TGCGCCAGCAGCCGGACCCGACAGGGCGGTGGGGAAAAACTGTTTTTT
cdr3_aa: CASSRTRQGGGEKLFF

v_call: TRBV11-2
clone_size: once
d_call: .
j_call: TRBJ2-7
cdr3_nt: TGTGCCAGCAGCTTAAGTGGCGGAACCTCTTACGAGCAGTACTTC
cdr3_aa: CASSLSGGTSYEQYF

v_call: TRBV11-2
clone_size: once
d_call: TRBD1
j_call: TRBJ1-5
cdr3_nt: TGTGCCAGCAGCTTAGAGGGACAGGGGGCTAATCAGCCCCAGCATTTT
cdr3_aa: CASSLEGQGANQPQHF

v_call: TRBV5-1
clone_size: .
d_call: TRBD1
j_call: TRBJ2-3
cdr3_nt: TGCGCCAGCAGCTTGGCCAACAGGGGGGATACGCAGTATTTT
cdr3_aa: CASSLANRGDTQYF

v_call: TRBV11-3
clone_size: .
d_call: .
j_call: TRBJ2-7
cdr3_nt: TGTGCCAGCAGCTTAGGAGGGACCTACGAGCAGTACTTC
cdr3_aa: CASSLGGTYEQYF

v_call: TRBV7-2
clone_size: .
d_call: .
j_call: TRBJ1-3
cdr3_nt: TGTGCCAGCAGCACAGGGACAACGAACACCATATATTTT
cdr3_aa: CASSTGTTNTIYF

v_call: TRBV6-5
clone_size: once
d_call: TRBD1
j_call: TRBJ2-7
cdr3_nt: TGTGCCAGCAGTTACTCGGGTGGGACAGGGGTGGACGAGCAGTACTTC
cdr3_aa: CASSYSGGTGVDEQYF

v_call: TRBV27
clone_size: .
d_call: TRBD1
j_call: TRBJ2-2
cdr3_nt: TGTGCCAGCAGTACATCCGGACAGGGAAGTGTGGCCGGGGAGCTGTTTTTT
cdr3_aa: CASSTSGQGSVAGELFF

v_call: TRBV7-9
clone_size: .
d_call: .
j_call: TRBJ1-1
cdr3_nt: TGTGCCAGCAGCGTACAGGGAGGGTACACTGAAGCTTTCTTT
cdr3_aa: CASSVQGGYTEAFF

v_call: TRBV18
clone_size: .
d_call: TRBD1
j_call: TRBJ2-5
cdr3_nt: TGTGCCAGCTCTCCCGGACAGGGGATAAGAGAGACCCAGTACTTC
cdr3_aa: CASSPGQGIRETQYF

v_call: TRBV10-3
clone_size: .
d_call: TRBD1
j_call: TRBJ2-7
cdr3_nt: TGTGCCATCAGTGAGACGATTCGGGACAGCCCCTACGAGCAGTACTTC
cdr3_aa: CAISETIRDSPYEQYF

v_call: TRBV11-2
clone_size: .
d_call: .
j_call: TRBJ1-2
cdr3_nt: TGTGCCAGCAGCGCCCAAAGGACAGATAACTATGGCTACACCTTC
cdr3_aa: CASSAQRTDNYGYTF

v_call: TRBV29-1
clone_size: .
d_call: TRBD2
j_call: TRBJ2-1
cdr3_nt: TGCAGCGTCGCCGGGACTAGCGGGGGGGCCTTATACAATGAGCAGTTCTTC
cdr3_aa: CSVAGTSGGALYNEQFF

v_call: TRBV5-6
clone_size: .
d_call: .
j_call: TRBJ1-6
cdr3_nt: TGTGCCAGCAGCCCGGGGGGGGACGCACGAAATTCACCCCTCCACTTT
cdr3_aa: CASSPGGDARNSPLHF

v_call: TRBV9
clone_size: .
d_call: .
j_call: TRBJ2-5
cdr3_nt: TGTGCCAGCAGCGGAGCCGCCGGACTAAAGGGAGAGACCCAGTACTTC
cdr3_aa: CASSGAAGLKGETQYF

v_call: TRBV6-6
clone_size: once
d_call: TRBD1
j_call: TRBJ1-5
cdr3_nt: TGTGCCAGCAGTAGGACAGGGGAGGGCAATCAGCCCCAGCATTTT
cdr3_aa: CASSRTGEGNQPQHF

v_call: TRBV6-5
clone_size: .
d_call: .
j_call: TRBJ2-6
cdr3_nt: TGTGCCACCACTGCTCGAGGCACAGGGGCCAACGTCCTGACTTTC
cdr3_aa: CATTARGTGANVLTF

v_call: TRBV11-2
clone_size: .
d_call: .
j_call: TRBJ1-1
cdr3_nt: TGTGCCAGCAGCTTCCAGGTGAACACTGAAGCTTTCTTT
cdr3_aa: CASSFQVNTEAFF

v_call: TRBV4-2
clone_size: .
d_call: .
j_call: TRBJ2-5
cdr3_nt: TGTGCCAGCAGCCAAGGCGGCGTAGCAGCAGAGACCCAGTACTTC
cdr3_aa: CASSQGGVAAETQYF

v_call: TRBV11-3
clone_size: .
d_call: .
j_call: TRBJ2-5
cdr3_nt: TGTGCCAGCAGCTTAGGCGGCAGGGGATGGGGGGAGACCCAGTACTTC
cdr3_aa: CASSLGGRGWGETQYF

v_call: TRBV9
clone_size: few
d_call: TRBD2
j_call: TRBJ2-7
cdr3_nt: TGTGCCAGCAGCGCAGGGACTAGCGGGAATTACTACGAGCAGTACTTC
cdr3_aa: CASSAGTSGNYYEQYF

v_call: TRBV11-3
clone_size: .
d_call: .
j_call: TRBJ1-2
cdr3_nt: TGTGCCAGCAGCTTAGTCGGAGGAGGGGGCTACACCTTC
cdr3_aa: CASSLVGGGGYTF

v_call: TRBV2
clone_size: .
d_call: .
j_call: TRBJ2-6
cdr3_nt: TGTGCCAGCAGTGGAGGTTTCTCTGGGGCCAACGTCCTGACTTTC
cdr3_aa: CASSGGFSGANVLTF

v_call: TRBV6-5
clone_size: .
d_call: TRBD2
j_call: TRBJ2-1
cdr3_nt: TGTGCCAGCAGTTACGTGTCTAGCGGGAGTCATAATGAGCAGTTCTTC
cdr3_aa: CASSYVSSGSHNEQFF

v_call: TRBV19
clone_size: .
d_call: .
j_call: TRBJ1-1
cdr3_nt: TGTGCCAGTATCCCGGACACCATCAACACTGAAGCTTTCTTT
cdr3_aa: CASIPDTINTEAFF

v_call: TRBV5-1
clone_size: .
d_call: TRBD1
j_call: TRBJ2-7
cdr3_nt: TGCGCCAGCAGCTCAGGACAGGGGGACCACGAGCAGTACTTC
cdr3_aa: CASSSGQGDHEQYF

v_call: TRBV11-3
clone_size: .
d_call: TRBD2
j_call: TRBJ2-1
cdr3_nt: TGTGCCAGCAGCGGTAGCGGGAGGGCCGATGAGCAGTTCTTC
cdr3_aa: CASSGSGRADEQFF

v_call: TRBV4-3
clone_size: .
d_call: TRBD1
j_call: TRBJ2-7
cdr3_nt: TGCGCCAGCAGCCAAGGGACAGGGAGCTCCTACGAGCAGTACTTC
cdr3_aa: CASSQGTGSSYEQYF